Below are 23 T cell receptor beta chains sequenced from a single sample in a study of control samples from healthy donors and cancer patients. The data were produced by immunoSEQ multiplex PCR, yet TCRdb's version contains in-frame clones alone and is incomplete. The data show over 200,000 clones, about four fifths seen once. Specimen: PBMCs. The receptors were gathered from a woman aged 55-69 years with lung cancer.

V is TRBV6-5 and J is TRBJ1-4; TRBD1 matches at 7 bases. CDR3 length: 14 amino acids. V gave up 4 bases and J gave up 4 bases; unmatched junction bases: 3. Germline values: CDR1 MNHEY, CDR2 SVGAGI. CDR3 bases: TGTGCCAGCAGTTGGGACAGCCTTAATGAAAAACTGTTTTTT. This translates into CASSWDSLNEKLFF.

The chain carries TRBV5-5 and TRBJ1-1; no reliable D call. The ends were cut back, 1 base at V and 5 bases at J, with 9 bases in the middle. The CDR3 covers 13 residues. Germline V gene lookup returns CDR1 SGHKS and CDR2 YYEKEE (reference sequence). CDR3 coding DNA: TGTGCCAGCAGCTTGCGGGGAGGGACTGAAGCTTTCTTT. This sequence encodes CASSLRGGTEAFF.

The J gene is TRBJ2-1, the V gene TRBV7-6, with a tentative D call TRBD1 (5 bases). This CDR3 is built from 18 residues. Trimming took 1 base from V and 5 from J, leaving 21 bases between them. The germline gives CDR1 SGHVS, CDR2 FNYEAQ. The CDR3 here is CASSLGNLVQVWDNEQFF. CDR3 DNA: TGTGCCAGCAGCTTAGGAAATTTGGTACAGGTTTGGGACAATGAGCAGTTCTTC.

The chain combines TRBV7-7 with TRBJ2-5, with D perhaps TRBD1 or TRBD2 (7 bases each). CDR1 is SSHAT, CDR2 FNYEAQ, per germline (reference sequence). V was shortened by 0 bases and J by 2 bases, with 10 bases between the two germline ends. This CDR3 is 15 amino acids long. DNA of the CDR3: TGTGCCAGCAGCTTAGCGCAGGGGGGGCAAGAGACCCAGTACTTC. Translating gives CASSLAQGGQETQYF.

The chain has TRBV4-1 and TRBJ2-1, with 10 nucleotides matching TRBD2. Trimming cost V 3 bases and J 5 bases; bases outside gene matches: 7. Looked up from germline, CDR1 is MGHRA and CDR2 is YSYEKL. The CDR3 covers 16 residues. DNA for the CDR3: TGCGCCAGCAGCCACCCGGGACTAGCGCTTAACAATGAGCAGTTCTTC. It translates to CASSHPGLALNNEQFF.

The genes are TRBV10-2 and TRBJ1-5, with a tentative D call TRBD1 (5 bases). Trimming removed 11 bases at V and 3 bases at J, with 17 bases between. This CDR3 region has 14 residues. The germline gives CDR1 WSHSY, CDR2 SAAADI. The CDR3 reads CASARLGDNQPQHF. CDR3 in DNA: TGCGCCTCAGCCCGCTTAGGGGACAATCAGCCCCAGCATTTT.

The J gene is TRBJ1-1, the V gene TRBV19; 9 positions agree with TRBD1. The V segment lost 7 bases and the J segment 4 bases; nucleotides outside the gene matches: 10. Germline lookup yields CDR1 LNHDA and CDR2 SQIVND (reference sequence). CDR3 length: 15 residues. In nucleotides, the CDR3 is TGTGCCAGTACGGGTAGAGGGACAGGGCTCACTGAAGCTTTCTTT. Translation: CASTGRGTGLTEAFF.

Concerning this clone: Other nucleotide sequences from this sample produce the same CDR3. The V gene is TRBV5-1, the J gene TRBJ1-1, with TRBD1 identical over 12 bases. Trimming at V came to 4 bases and at J to 4 bases, leaving 8 bases not matched to a gene. The CDR3 has 16 residues. The germline gives CDR1 SGHRS, CDR2 YFSETQ. This CDR3 is CASSPGTGGAGTEAFF. The CDR3 coding sequence is TGCGCCAGCAGCCCCGGGACAGGGGGCGCAGGCACTGAAGCTTTCTTT.

A remark on this clone: Distinct nucleotide sequences in the sample also encode this CDR3. The genes are TRBV5-1 and TRBJ1-2; unclear D gene. Trimming pared 1 base from V and 8 bases from J, leaving 9 bases between. There are 12 residues in the CDR3. CDR1 and CDR2 (germline): SGHRS, YFSETQ. CDR3 DNA: TGCGCCAGCAGCTTGACTGGGGAAGGCTACACCTTC. Translation: CASSLTGEGYTF. Drawing the rest from reference TRBV5-1 and TRBJ1-2, the complete variable domain is KAGVTQTPRYLIKTRGQQVTLSCSPISGHRSVSWYQQTPGQGLQFLFEYFSETQRNKGNFPGRFSGRQFSNSRSEMNVSTLELGDSALYLCASSLTGEGYTFGSGTRLTVV.

The V and J genes are TRBV14 and TRBJ2-7; D is ambiguous. Germline values: CDR1 SGHDN, CDR2 FVKESK. There are 13 residues in the CDR3. The germline V and J ends were trimmed by 4 bases and 2 bases, with 9 bases remaining between them. CDR3 residues: CASSRSTPYEQYF. The CDR3 DNA follows: TGTGCCAGCAGCCGGTCCACCCCCTACGAGCAGTACTTC. The full variable domain, with the rest looked up from reference TRBV14 and TRBJ2-7, is EAGVTQFPSHSVIEKGQTVTLRCDPISGHDNLYWYRRVMGKEIKFLLHFVKESKQDESGMPNNRFLAERTGGTYSTLKVQPAELEDSGVYFCASSRSTPYEQYFGPGTRLTVT.

The V gene is TRBV5-8, the J gene TRBJ2-7; D may be TRBD2 (6 bases). The CDR3 consists of 13 residues. CDR1 and CDR2 (germline): SGHTS, YDEGEE. Trimming cost V 4 bases and J 6 bases, with 14 bases left between them. The CDR3 nucleotides read TGTGCCAGCAGCCCGGGGCGGGGCCGCGAGCAGTACTTC. Translated: CASSPGRGREQYF. Complete variable domain (other parts from reference TRBV5-8 and TRBJ2-7): EAGVTQSPTHLIKTRGQQATLRCSPISGHTSVYWYQQALGLGLQFLLWYDEGEERNRGNFPPRFSGRQFPNYSSELNVNALELEDSALYLCASSPGRGREQYFGPGTRLTVT.

This chain links TRBV5-1 with TRBJ2-5, with D possibly TRBD2 on 5 matching bases. This CDR3 is 15 amino acids long. Germline CDR1 reads SGHRS; CDR2 reads YFSETQ. V lost 4 bases and J 5 bases, leaving 18 bases between the germline ends. CDR3: CASSPALSEVETQYF. CDR3 in DNA: TGCGCCAGCAGCCCGGCCCTTAGCGAAGTCGAGACCCAGTACTTC.

V is TRBV12-3 or TRBV12-4 and J is TRBJ2-3; tentatively, D is TRBD1 (6 bases). The CDR3 is 13 residues long. The V end lost 7 bases, the J end lost 0 bases, and 8 bases lay between the germline ends. CDR3 amino acids: CASNTGSTDTQYF. Written as DNA, the CDR3 is TGTGCCAGCAATACAGGGAGCACAGATACGCAGTATTTT.

This chain uses TRBV6-5 with TRBJ1-2; a weak D match, TRBD1 (6 bases). V lost 5 bases, J lost 5 bases, and 15 bases lay in between. The CDR3 is 14 residues long. Germline CDR1 reads MNHEY; CDR2 reads SVGAGI. The CDR3 here is CASSRTQGSYGYTF. The CDR3 DNA follows: TGTGCCAGCAGTCGTACACAGGGAAGTTATGGCTACACCTTC.

The CDR3 spells CASSLGRGGGGYTF. DNA of the CDR3: TGCGCCAGCAGCTTGGGGAGGGGGGGCGGCGGCTACACCTTC. The chain carries TRBV5-1 and TRBJ1-2; D may be TRBD1 (6 bases). Germline V CDR1 and CDR2: SGHRS, YFSETQ. The CDR3 has 14 amino acids. V dropped 0 bases and J dropped 8 bases, with 14 bases sitting between them.

In this sample, this clone turned up once. This chain connects TRBV20-1 to TRBJ1-2, with D possibly TRBD1 on 6 matching bases. This CDR3 has 11 residues. CDR1 is DFQATT and CDR2 is SNEGSKA in the germline V gene (reference sequence). Deletions cut 8 bases from V and 4 bases from J, with 11 bases between. This CDR3 reads CSTQGTYGYTF. The CDR3 region has the DNA TGCAGTACGCAGGGGACCTATGGCTACACCTTC.

V and J are TRBV6-6 and TRBJ2-5; D tentatively reads TRBD1 or TRBD2 (5 bases each). Trimming took off 2 bases at V and 6 bases at J, with 7 bases between the two ends. The CDR3 sequence is 12 residues long. The germline CDR1 and CDR2 sequences are MNHNY and SVGAGI (reference sequence). The CDR3 coding sequence is TGTGCCAGCAGTTACATGGGACAGACCCAGTACTTC. It specifies CASSYMGQTQYF.

V and J are TRBV15 and TRBJ1-3; tentatively, D is TRBD1 (6 bases). The germline gives CDR1 LNHNV, CDR2 YYDKDF (reference sequence). The CDR3 has 16 amino acids. V was pared by 5 bases and J by 1 base, with 15 bases between. The chain's CDR3 is CATSPTGQLSGNTIYF. CDR3 DNA sequence: TGTGCCACCAGCCCGACGGGACAACTATCTGGAAACACCATATATTTT.

The J gene is TRBJ1-4, the V gene TRBV27; D is perhaps TRBD1 (5 bases). CDR3 length: 15 residues. With 1 base removed from V and 7 bases from J, the gap between germline ends came to 13 bases. Germline CDR1 is MNHEY and CDR2 is SMNVEV (reference sequence). CDR3 region: CASSLWGREAEKLFF. CDR3 nucleotide sequence: TGTGCCAGCAGTTTATGGGGCAGGGAGGCTGAAAAACTGTTTTTT. Filled out from reference TRBV27 and TRBJ1-4, the complete variable domain reads EAQVTQNPRYLITVTGKKLTVTCSQNMNHEYMSWYRQDPGLGLRQIYYSMNVEVTDKGDVPEGYKVSRKEKRNFPLILESPSPNQTSLYFCASSLWGREAEKLFFGSGTQLSVL.

This clone was detected a few times. V gene TRBV5-1 combines with J gene TRBJ2-7; perhaps TRBD2 as D (5 bases). CDR3 length equals 15 residues. V lost 0 bases to trimming and J lost 6 bases, with 16 bases between them. Germline loops: CDR1 SGHRS, CDR2 YFSETQ. CDR3 DNA sequence: TGCGCCAGCAGCTTGGCCGGGGAAGCACTACGCGAGCAGTACTTC. Encoded protein: CASSLAGEALREQYF.

This rearrangement joins TRBV7-3 to TRBJ2-7; TRBD2 aligns across 10 bases. The germline CDR1 and CDR2 sequences are SGHTA and FQGTGA. The V and J ends lost 5 bases and 4 bases, in that order; junction bases with no gene match: 8. The CDR3 spans 15 residues. CDR3 sequence: CASSIGTSEVYEQYF. The CDR3 DNA is TGTGCCAGCAGCATCGGGACTAGCGAAGTGTACGAGCAGTACTTC.

Worth noting for this clone: The junction does not match germline at one end; this may be a read error. The chain links TRBV19 to TRBJ1-2, with no clear D. Germline loops: CDR1 LNHDA, CDR2 SQIVND (reference sequence). The CDR3 runs 13 residues. CDR3 amino acids: CASSLDGDYGYTF. The CDR3 nucleotides are TGTGCCAGTAGTTTAGACGGAGACTATGGCTACACCTTC.

The CDR3 here is CASSPGQYNEQFF. The CDR3 DNA reads as TGTGCCAGCAGCCCGGGGCAGTACAATGAGCAGTTCTTC. The gene calls are TRBV7-3 and TRBJ2-1; D may correspond to TRBD1 or TRBD2 (5 bases each). The CDR3 has 13 amino acids. In germline, CDR1 is SGHTA, CDR2 FQGTGA. V lost 5 bases and J 4 bases, leaving 9 bases between the germline ends.